This T cell receptor beta chain was sequenced for a study of blood T cell repertoires in COVID-19. At the level of the study: Whether acute or convalescent, the COVID-19 samples came from the United States, Italy and Spain.

The participants were between about 18 and 90 years old and came from some 23 US areas. Cohorts were assigned according to the clinical history that participants reported. Generated by immunoSEQ multiplex PCR, the TCRdb table keeps only in-frame clones and is missing some. The sample shows 240,000 or so clones, around 90% of them seen only once. In this sample, this clone turned up once. Sequenced material: PBMCs or T cells enriched from blood (not recorded which). This TCR derives from a man aged 50-59 years who had been exposed to COVID-19.

CDR3: CASSLPGSDAGYTF. CDR3 sequence (DNA): TGTGCCAGCAGTTTACCGGGGTCCGACGCTGGCTACACCTTC. The V and J genes are TRBV28 and TRBJ1-2; the D is unclear. Germline CDR1 reads MDHEN; CDR2 reads SYDVKM. The CDR3 covers 14 residues. Trimming took off 2 bases at V and 7 bases at J, with 14 bases between the two ends.